The rows below give T cell receptor beta chains drawn from one sample of a study of cytomegalovirus exposure and HLA in healthy donors. Method: immunoSEQ multiplex PCR; TCRdb's copy keeps in-frame clones and lacks some. The data hold 150,000 to 200,000 clones, with 82% observed a single time. The sequenced sample was PBMCs. These receptors all stem from a girl aged 2 to 9 in good health and CMV-seropositive. Both conserved end residues are part of each CDR3. Each record gives: CDR3 DNA, CDR3 protein, clone size, D gene, J gene, V gene. A D gene is named only where the DNA matches it firmly. Where a row states a size, it is once, few, many or the class of an expanded clone; other rows omit it.

TGTGCCAGCAGTTCCCCATTAGATGGACAGGGGAGCTCTGGGGCCAACGTCCTGACTTTC	CASSSPLDGQGSSGANVLTF	.	TRBD1	TRBJ2-6	TRBV6-4
TGCGCCAGCAGCCAAGTTCGAGGGCTTGGGGCCAACGTCCTGACTTTC	CASSQVRGLGANVLTF	once	.	TRBJ2-6	TRBV4-1
TGTGCCAGCAGCCCCCGGGACAGGGCCTTGCCTACGCAGTATTTT	CASSPRDRALPTQYF	.	TRBD1	TRBJ2-3	TRBV11-2
TGCACCAGCAGCCAGGGCATGTTGGACAGCCAAGAGACCCAGTACTTC	CTSSQGMLDSQETQYF	.	.	TRBJ2-5	TRBV1
TGTGCCAGTAGGACAGGGGAGACTGAAGCTTTCTTT	CASRTGETEAFF	.	TRBD1	TRBJ1-1	TRBV19
TGCGCCAGCAACCGGGGACTAGCGGGAGTCTGGGAGACCCAGTACTTC	CASNRGLAGVWETQYF	few	TRBD2	TRBJ2-5	TRBV5-1
TGTGCCAGCAGTTACCGCCTCGGGGGCCAAGAGACCCAGTACTTC	CASSYRLGGQETQYF	.	.	TRBJ2-5	TRBV6-6
TGTGCCAGCAGTAATATCCGCTTCGACAGGGATTATGGCTACACCTTC	CASSNIRFDRDYGYTF	.	TRBD1	TRBJ1-2	TRBV28
TGTGCCAGTAGTACCCATCTACTAGCGGATCAGCCCCAGCATTTT	CASSTHLLADQPQHF	.	.	TRBJ1-5	TRBV19
TGTGCCAGCAGTTCTCCATCACGAGTTTTCTTT	CASSSPSRVFF	.	.	TRBJ1-1	TRBV28
TGTGCCAGCAGTTTTGACAGGGGGGTTAATGAAAAACTGTTTTTT	CASSFDRGVNEKLFF	.	TRBD1	TRBJ1-4	TRBV28
TGTGCCAGCAGTTACTCGATAGCCAGACTGAACACTGAAGCTTTCTTT	CASSYSIARLNTEAFF	.	.	TRBJ1-1	TRBV6-6
TGTGCCAGCAGCTTAGGCCCTAGCGGGACTACTGGGGCCAACGTCCTGACTTTC	CASSLGPSGTTGANVLTF	.	TRBD2	TRBJ2-6	TRBV7-9
TGTGCCAGCAGTTTCAGTGATACGCAGTATTTT	CASSFSDTQYF	.	.	TRBJ2-3	TRBV28
TGTGCCACCAGCAGTCACCCGGGACTTCCCACAGATACGCAGTATTTT	CATSSHPGLPTDTQYF	.	.	TRBJ2-3	TRBV15
TGTGCCTGGAGCACCGGTACCTATGGCTACACCTTC	CAWSTGTYGYTF	.	.	TRBJ1-2	TRBV30
TGTGCCAGCAGTTCTCCCCTCAGACTAGCGGGAGTCGTCTCCGCCCACGAGCAGTACTTC	CASSSPLRLAGVVSAHEQYF	.	TRBD2	TRBJ2-7	TRBV28
TGTGCCAGCAGCTTGGTGGGGAGTCGCGGCTACACCTTC	CASSLVGSRGYTF	.	.	TRBJ1-2	TRBV5-6
TGTGCCTGGAGTCGTGGACAGTACAATCAGCCCCAGCATTTT	CAWSRGQYNQPQHF	.	.	TRBJ1-5	TRBV30
TGTGCCAGCAGCGTAGGAGCGGGAGACTACAATGAGCAGTTCTTC	CASSVGAGDYNEQFF	once	TRBD2	TRBJ2-1	TRBV9
TGCGCCAGCTCATCGGGGGGGCCCCCGACAGATACGCAGTATTTT	CASSSGGPPTDTQYF	.	TRBD2	TRBJ2-3	TRBV5-1
TGCGCCAGCAGCCAAGACCCATACCAACTAGCGGACCTCACAGATACGCAGTATTTT	CASSQDPYQLADLTDTQYF	.	TRBD2	TRBJ2-3	TRBV4-1
TGTGCCAGCTCAGCCACTTCTAGCACAGATACGCAGTATTTT	CASSATSSTDTQYF	.	.	TRBJ2-3	TRBV18
TGTGCCAGCAGTGCTCCCTTCAGGGCCTACGAGCAGTACTTC	CASSAPFRAYEQYF	.	.	TRBJ2-7	TRBV27
TGTGCCAGCAGCGTGGGACTAGCGGGAGGGAGTGAGCAGTTCTTC	CASSVGLAGGSEQFF	.	TRBD2	TRBJ2-1	TRBV7-9
TGCGCCAGCAGCTTCGACAGGGGCCCCACCTATGGCTACACCTTC	CASSFDRGPTYGYTF	.	TRBD1	TRBJ1-2	TRBV5-1
TGTGCCAGCAGCCCACTTGGCGGGAACACAGATACGCAGTATTTT	CASSPLGGNTDTQYF	.	.	TRBJ2-3	TRBV28
TGTGCCTGGAGTGGCGGAGGGGAGACCCAGTACTTC	CAWSGGGETQYF	.	.	TRBJ2-5	TRBV30
TGCGCCAGCAGCCCCACTCGGGAGCGGGAGCACAATGAGCAGTTCTTC	CASSPTREREHNEQFF	.	TRBD2	TRBJ2-1	TRBV5-1
TGTGCCAGCCGTGCGGGGGGGCTGGATGAAAAACTGTTTTTT	CASRAGGLDEKLFF	few	.	TRBJ1-4	TRBV7-9
TGTGCCAGCAGTCCTCGACGGGCTCCTCGGGATTGGACCTTC	CASSPRRAPRDWTF	.	.	TRBJ1-2	TRBV28
TGTGCCAGCAGTTCTACGGGAGAAGAGACCCAGTACTTC	CASSSTGEETQYF	.	.	TRBJ2-5	TRBV6-6
TGCAGCGTTGAAGAGGGACAGCGCCACTCTGGAAACACCATATATTTT	CSVEEGQRHSGNTIYF	.	TRBD1	TRBJ1-3	TRBV29-1
TGTGCCAGTAGTACGCGACAGGGGGCGCTTGATACGCAGTATTTT	CASSTRQGALDTQYF	.	TRBD1	TRBJ2-3	TRBV19
TGTGCCAGTGGGACAGGGGTGGGTCAGCCCCAGCATTTT	CASGTGVGQPQHF	.	TRBD1	TRBJ1-5	TRBV19
TGCGCCAGCAGCCCGACTAGCGGGAGAGGGGATGAGCAGTTCTTC	CASSPTSGRGDEQFF	.	TRBD2	TRBJ2-1	TRBV4-1
TGTGCCTGGAGTGCGGGATGGGGAGGGGGTGAGCAGTTCTTC	CAWSAGWGGGEQFF	.	.	TRBJ2-1	TRBV30
TGCGCCAGCAGCTTGGTACAGAGCACAGATACGCAGTATTTT	CASSLVQSTDTQYF	few	.	TRBJ2-3	TRBV5-1
TGTGCCAGCAGCTCGGGGGGGCCGTACAATGAGCAGTTCTTC	CASSSGGPYNEQFF	.	TRBD2	TRBJ2-1	TRBV7-3
TGTGCCAGCAGTTTATATCCAGGGGGAAACTATGGCTACACCTTC	CASSLYPGGNYGYTF	.	TRBD1	TRBJ1-2	TRBV27
TGTGCCAGCAGCGCTGGACTAGCGGGAGGTACAGATACGCAGTATTTT	CASSAGLAGGTDTQYF	.	TRBD2	TRBJ2-3	TRBV9
TGTGCCAGCAGTTCTACTAGCGGGAGGGCCGCCCACAATGAGCAGTTCTTC	CASSSTSGRAAHNEQFF	.	TRBD2	TRBJ2-1	TRBV2
TGTGCCAGCAGCCGTCAGGGCCAGAACACTGAAGCTTTCTTT	CASSRQGQNTEAFF	.	.	TRBJ1-1	TRBV14
TGTGCCTGGAGTGCAGGGCTAGGGCGACCAGGTAGAATTATCGAGCAGTACTTC	CAWSAGLGRPGRIIEQYF	.	.	TRBJ2-7	TRBV30
TGTGCCTGTTCCCCGGGACACAGAACCGGGGAGCTGTTTTTT	CACSPGHRTGELFF	.	.	TRBJ2-2	TRBV30
TGTGCCAGCAGCCGACGGGGCACAGATACGCAGTATTTT	CASSRRGTDTQYF	.	.	TRBJ2-3	TRBV7-6
TGTGCCAGCAGTGAAATCCCGCTAGCGGGGCAAGGTGAGCAGTTCTTC	CASSEIPLAGQGEQFF	.	TRBD2	TRBJ2-1	TRBV6-1
TGTGCCAGCAAACCCGGGGAGGGGGGCGACGAGCAGTACTTC	CASKPGEGGDEQYF	few	.	TRBJ2-7	TRBV2
TGTGCCAGCAGCTTAGCGAGGGCTAGCGGGGAGTACAATGAGCAGTTCTTC	CASSLARASGEYNEQFF	few	TRBD2	TRBJ2-1	TRBV7-8
TGTGCCAGCAGTTTATTGATGGGGAGGGAAGCTTTCTTT	CASSLLMGREAFF	.	.	TRBJ1-1	TRBV27
TGTGCCAGCAGCCCCAACTACAATGAGCAGTTCTTC	CASSPNYNEQFF	.	.	TRBJ2-1	TRBV7-9
TGTGCCAGCACACAGGGAGGGTGGTCCAAAAACATTCAGTACTTC	CASTQGGWSKNIQYF	.	.	TRBJ2-4	TRBV6-1
TGTGCCTGGAGCGCTACAGAGAACACTGAAGCTTTCTTT	CAWSATENTEAFF	.	.	TRBJ1-1	TRBV30
TGTGCCTGGAATCAACCGGGAGCTAGGTATGGCTACACCTTC	CAWNQPGARYGYTF	.	.	TRBJ1-2	TRBV30
TGTGCCAGCAGTTTCTCTGGCCCCAATGAGCAGTTCTTC	CASSFSGPNEQFF	.	.	TRBJ2-1	TRBV28
TGTGCCAGCAGGGGGAGGGCCCATCGACTGCTCGATGGCTACACCTTC	CASRGRAHRLLDGYTF	.	.	TRBJ1-2	TRBV25-1
TGTGCCAGTAGTTCATTCTACGAGCAGTACTTC	CASSSFYEQYF	few	.	TRBJ2-7	TRBV19
TGTGCCAGCAGCCCATTCGGGGATCACACTGAAGCTTTCTTT	CASSPFGDHTEAFF	.	.	TRBJ1-1	TRBV9
TGTGCCAGCAAAAATAAGGACAGAATGAACACTGAAGCTTTCTTT	CASKNKDRMNTEAFF	few	.	TRBJ1-1	TRBV19